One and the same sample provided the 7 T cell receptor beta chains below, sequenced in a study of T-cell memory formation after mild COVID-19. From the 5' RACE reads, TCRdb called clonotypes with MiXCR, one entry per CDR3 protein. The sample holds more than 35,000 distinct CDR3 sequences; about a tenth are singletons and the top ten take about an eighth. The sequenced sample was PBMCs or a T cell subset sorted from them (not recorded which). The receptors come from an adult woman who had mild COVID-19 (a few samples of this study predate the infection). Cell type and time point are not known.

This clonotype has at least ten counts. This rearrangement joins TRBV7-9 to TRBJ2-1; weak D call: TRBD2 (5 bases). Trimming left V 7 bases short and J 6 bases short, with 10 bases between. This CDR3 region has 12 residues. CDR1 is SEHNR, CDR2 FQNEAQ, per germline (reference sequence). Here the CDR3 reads CASIGVSNEQFF. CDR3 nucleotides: TGTGCCAGCATCGGGGTTTCCAATGAGCAGTTCTTC.

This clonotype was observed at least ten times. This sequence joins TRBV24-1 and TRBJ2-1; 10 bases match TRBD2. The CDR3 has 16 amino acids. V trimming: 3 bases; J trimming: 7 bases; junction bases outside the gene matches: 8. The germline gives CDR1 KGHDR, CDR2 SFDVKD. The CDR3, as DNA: TGTGCCACCAGTGATCGAAGCGGGGGGGTCTTTAATGAGCAGTTCTTC. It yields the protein CATSDRSGGVFNEQFF.

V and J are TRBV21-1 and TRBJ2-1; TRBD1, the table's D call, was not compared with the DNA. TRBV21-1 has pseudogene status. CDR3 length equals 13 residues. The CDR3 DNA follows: TGTGCCAGCAGCAAATCTGTCTCACCGATTCAGTTCTTC. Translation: CASSKSVSPIQFF.

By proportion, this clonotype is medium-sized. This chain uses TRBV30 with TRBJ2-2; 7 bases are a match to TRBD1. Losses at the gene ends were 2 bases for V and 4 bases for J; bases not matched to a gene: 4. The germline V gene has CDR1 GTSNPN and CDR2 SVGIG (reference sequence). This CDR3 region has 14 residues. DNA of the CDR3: TGTGCCTGGAGTTGGGGACAGCCCACCGGGGAGCTGTTTTTT. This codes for CAWSWGQPTGELFF. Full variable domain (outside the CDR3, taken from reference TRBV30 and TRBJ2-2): SQTIHQWPATLVQPVGSPLSLECTVEGTSNPNLYWYRQAAGRGLQLLFYSVGIGQISSEVPQNLSASRPQDRQFILSSKKLLLSDSGFYLCAWSWGQPTGELFFGEGSRLTVL.

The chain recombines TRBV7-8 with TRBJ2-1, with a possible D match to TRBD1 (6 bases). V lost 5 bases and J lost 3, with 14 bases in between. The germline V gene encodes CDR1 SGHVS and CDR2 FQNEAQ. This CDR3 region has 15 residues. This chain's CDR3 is CASSRQGNLYNEQFF. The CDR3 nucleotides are TGTGCCAGCAGCCGCCAGGGGAACCTCTACAATGAGCAGTTCTTC. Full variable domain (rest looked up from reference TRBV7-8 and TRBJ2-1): GAGVSQSPRYKVAKRGQDVALRCDPISGHVSLFWYQQALGQGPEFLTYFQNEAQLDKSGLPSDRFFAERPEGSVSTLKIQRTQQEDSAVYLCASSRQGNLYNEQFFGPGTRLTVL.

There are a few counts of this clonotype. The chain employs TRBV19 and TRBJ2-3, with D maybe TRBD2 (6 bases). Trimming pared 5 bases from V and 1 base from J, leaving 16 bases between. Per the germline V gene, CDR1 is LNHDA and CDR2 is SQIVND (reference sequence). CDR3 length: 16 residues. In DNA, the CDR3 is TGTGCCAGTAGTCCGCGAAATAGCGGCGGCACAGATACGCAGTATTTT. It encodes CASSPRNSGGTDTQYF.

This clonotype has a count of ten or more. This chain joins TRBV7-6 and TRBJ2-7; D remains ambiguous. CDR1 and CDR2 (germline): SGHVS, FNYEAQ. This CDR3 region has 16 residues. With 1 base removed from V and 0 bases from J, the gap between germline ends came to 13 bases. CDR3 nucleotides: TGTGCCAGCAGCTTAGGGGCAGGCGGTAGCTCCTACGAGCAGTACTTC. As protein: CASSLGAGGSSYEQYF.